These 24 T cell receptor beta chains were all obtained from the same sample, sequenced in a study of T cell changes during pregnancy in multiple sclerosis. Generated by immunoSEQ multiplex PCR, the TCRdb table keeps only in-frame clones and is missing some. The data show roughly 100,000 clones, 85% to 95% seen once. The starting material was peripheral blood, obtained after pregnancy. Receptors were obtained from a female donor with multiple sclerosis, enrolled in a pregnancy study.

The J gene is TRBJ2-2, the V gene TRBV27; 7 bases line up with TRBD2. V shed 4 bases and J 4 bases; nucleotides not matched to a gene: 9. Per the germline V gene, CDR1 is MNHEY and CDR2 is SMNVEV (reference sequence). This CDR3 is 16 amino acids long. DNA for the CDR3: TGTGCCAGCAGTTCTCCGGGGGGACTGGGCACCGGGGAGCTGTTTTTT. This gives the protein CASSSPGGLGTGELFF.

This clone was detected only a few times. The chain links TRBV6-5 to TRBJ1-1; D gene ambiguous. The CDR3 is 14 residues long. Germline values: CDR1 MNHEY, CDR2 SVGAGI. The V end lost 5 bases, the J end lost 4 bases, and 14 bases lay between the germline ends. CDR3 sequence reads: CASSGFGGSTEAFF. As DNA, the CDR3 is TGTGCCAGCAGTGGCTTCGGAGGGAGCACTGAAGCTTTCTTT.

The chain has TRBV9 and TRBJ1-1; 8 nucleotides line up with TRBD1. Looked up from germline, CDR1 is SGDLS and CDR2 is YYNGEE. The CDR3 is 13 amino acids. After removal of 1 base from V and 4 bases from J, the junction contained 0 bases not matched to a gene. The CDR3 loop is CASSVTGGTEAFF. CDR3 sequence (DNA): TGTGCCAGCAGCGTAACAGGGGGCACTGAAGCTTTCTTT.

The rearrangement links TRBV28 to TRBJ1-1, with unresolved D. Trimming took 4 bases from V and 12 from J, leaving 18 bases between them. Germline CDR1 and CDR2: MDHEN and SYDVKM. The CDR3 consists of 13 residues. The CDR3 DNA reads TGTGCCAGCAGTTCTGAGACTCCGAGGATTTCTTTCTTT. This codes for CASSSETPRISFF. Filled out from reference TRBV28 and TRBJ1-1, the complete variable domain reads DVKVTQSSRYLVKRTGEKVFLECVQDMDHENMFWYRQDPGLGLRLIYFSYDVKMKEKGDIPEGYSVSREKKERFSLILESASTNQTSMYLCASSSETPRISFFGQGTRLTVV.

This clone was detected only a few times. V gene TRBV6-5 combines with J gene TRBJ1-6, with TRBD1 as a possible D gene (5 bases). From germline, CDR1 is MNHEY and CDR2 SVGAGI. The CDR3 has 14 residues. The V end was cut by 0 bases, the J end by 9 bases, with 9 bases between. CDR3 nucleotide sequence: TGTGCCAGCAGTTACTCTGGACATTCTTCACCCCTCCACTTT. This gives the protein CASSYSGHSSPLHF.

In its sample, this clone was seen once. The chain employs TRBV7-9 and TRBJ2-5, with 8 bases identical to TRBD2. This CDR3 has 15 amino acids. Looked up from germline, CDR1 is SEHNR and CDR2 is FQNEAQ (reference sequence). The ends lost 4 bases at V and 0 bases at J; junction bases unmatched: 4. The CDR3 protein is CASSSSAGDQETQYF. The CDR3 DNA follows: TGTGCCAGCAGCTCGTCAGCGGGAGACCAAGAGACCCAGTACTTC.

V is TRBV5-1 and J is TRBJ1-1; a weak D match, TRBD1 (6 bases). From germline, CDR1 is SGHRS and CDR2 YFSETQ. Trimming shortened V by 4 bases and J by 9 bases, and 25 bases separated the two germline ends. The CDR3 is made up of 16 amino acids. The CDR3: CASSRGEDSPRAKAFF. CDR3 DNA: TGCGCCAGCAGCCGCGGAGAGGACAGCCCCAGGGCTAAAGCTTTCTTT. Drawing the rest from reference TRBV5-1 and TRBJ1-1, the complete variable domain is KAGVTQTPRYLIKTRGQQVTLSCSPISGHRSVSWYQQTPGQGLQFLFEYFSETQRNKGNFPGRFSGRQFSNSRSEMNVSTLELGDSALYLCASSRGEDSPRAKAFFGQGTRLTVV.

This chain uses TRBV2 with TRBJ2-1, with D unclear. The CDR3 spans 14 residues. With 4 bases removed from V and 0 bases from J, the gap between germline ends came to 7 bases. From germline, CDR1 is SNHLY and CDR2 FYNNEI. The CDR3 DNA reads TGTGCCAGCAGTGTCACTTCCTCCTACAATGAGCAGTTCTTC. Translation: CASSVTSSYNEQFF.

This sequence joins TRBV19 and TRBJ1-1; a weak D match, TRBD1 (5 bases). V lost 7 bases, J lost 1 base, and 7 bases lay in between. The CDR3 loop spans 12 amino acids. From germline, CDR1 is LNHDA and CDR2 SQIVND (reference sequence). CDR3 bases: TGTGCCAGTATGGGGGGGAACACTGAAGCTTTCTTT. The encoded protein is CASMGGNTEAFF.

The chain employs TRBV18 and TRBJ1-5, with 7 bases fitting TRBD1. Trimming cost V 2 bases and J 4 bases; bases outside gene matches: 5. The CDR3 has 15 amino acids. CDR1 is KGHSH and CDR2 is LQKENI in the germline V gene. Written as DNA, the CDR3 is TGTGCCAGCTCACCAGGGACAGCCGATAATCAGCCCCAGCATTTT. Protein sequence: CASSPGTADNQPQHF. The variable domain in full, with the rest retrieved from reference TRBV18 and TRBJ1-5, is NAGVMQNPRHLVRRRGQEARLRCSPMKGHSHVYWYRQLPEEGLKFMVYLQKENIIDESGMPKERFSAEFPKEGPSILRIQQVVRGDSAAYFCASSPGTADNQPQHFGDGTRLSIL.

The V call is TRBV6-5, the J call TRBJ2-2, with 11 bases aligning to TRBD2. This CDR3 spans 16 amino acids. V lost 2 bases to trimming and J lost 7 bases; unmatched junction nucleotides: 6. Germline CDR1 reads MNHEY; CDR2 reads SVGAGI. CDR3 amino acids: CASSYRSGRAGGELFF. As DNA, the CDR3 is TGTGCCAGCAGTTACCGTAGCGGGAGGGCTGGCGGGGAGCTGTTTTTT.

The chain joins TRBV6-1 to TRBJ2-5; no definite D call. Germline CDR1 is MNHNS and CDR2 is SASEGT. Trimming cost V 0 bases and J 5 bases, with 7 bases left between them. This CDR3 is built from 13 residues. The CDR3 sequence: CASSEAGSETQYF. In DNA, the CDR3 is TGTGCCAGCAGTGAAGCGGGCAGTGAGACCCAGTACTTC.

The chain combines TRBV30 with TRBJ1-2, with 10 positions matching TRBD1. Unmatched junction bases numbered 5, after V lost 1 base and J lost 6 bases. This CDR3 is built from 14 residues. Germline V CDR1 and CDR2: GTSNPN, SVGIG (reference sequence). The CDR3 here is CAWSGGDRGHGYTF. In DNA, the CDR3 is TGTGCCTGGAGTGGAGGGGACAGGGGTCATGGCTACACCTTC.

The chain links TRBV9 to TRBJ2-6, with a tentative D call TRBD1 (7 bases). Germline V CDR1 and CDR2: SGDLS, YYNGEE. The CDR3 consists of 17 residues. The V end was cut by 5 bases, the J end by 4 bases, with 19 bases between. Here the CDR3 reads CASRHDRAREGANVLTF. CDR3 coding DNA: TGTGCCAGCAGGCATGACAGGGCGCGGGAAGGGGCCAACGTCCTGACTTTC.

In DNA, the CDR3 is TGTGCCAGCAGCGTAACAGGATGGGTTACAGATACGCAGTATTTT. It specifies CASSVTGWVTDTQYF. The chain links TRBV9 to TRBJ2-3; D possibly corresponds to TRBD1 (5 bases). Trimming shortened V by 1 base and J by 3 bases, and 12 bases separated the two germline ends. Germline CDR1 reads SGDLS; CDR2 reads YYNGEE. The CDR3 extends over 15 amino acids.

The rearrangement joins TRBV20-1 to TRBJ2-3, with D unresolved. In germline, CDR1 is DFQATT, CDR2 SNEGSKA (reference sequence). CDR3 length equals 11 residues. The germline V and J ends were trimmed by 7 bases and 5 bases, with 10 bases remaining between them. CDR3 DNA: TGCAGTGTCGGGTTTGGAGATACGCAGTATTTT. Encoded protein: CSVGFGDTQYF.

The chain combines TRBV30 with TRBJ2-5; no clear D gene. Germline V CDR1 and CDR2: GTSNPN, SVGIG (reference sequence). Trimming stripped 1 base from V and 7 bases from J, with 16 bases between. CDR3 length equals 14 residues. CDR3 loop: CAWSGGDQRGTQYF. CDR3 bases: TGTGCCTGGAGTGGAGGAGACCAGAGAGGGACCCAGTACTTC. Full variable domain (outside the CDR3, taken from reference TRBV30 and TRBJ2-5): SQTIHQWPATLVQPVGSPLSLECTVEGTSNPNLYWYRQAAGRGLQLLFYSVGIGQISSEVPQNLSASRPQDRQFILSSKKLLLSDSGFYLCAWSGGDQRGTQYFGPGTRLLVL.

This clone showed up just once. The gene calls are TRBV5-1 and TRBJ1-1; 9 bases match TRBD1. The germline gives CDR1 SGHRS, CDR2 YFSETQ. CDR3 length: 15 amino acids. Trimming removed 4 bases from V and 3 bases from J; junction bases left unmatched: 7. Here the CDR3 reads CASSLPTGGYTEAFF. CDR3 nucleotide sequence: TGCGCCAGCAGCCTTCCGACAGGGGGATACACTGAAGCTTTCTTT. The whole variable domain, remainder taken from reference TRBV5-1 and TRBJ1-1, is KAGVTQTPRYLIKTRGQQVTLSCSPISGHRSVSWYQQTPGQGLQFLFEYFSETQRNKGNFPGRFSGRQFSNSRSEMNVSTLELGDSALYLCASSLPTGGYTEAFFGQGTRLTVV.

This chain links TRBV29-1 with TRBJ2-1; 7 bases agree with TRBD1. Germline CDR1 SQVTM, CDR2 ANQGSEA. V trimming: 2 bases; J trimming: 7 bases; junction bases outside the gene matches: 8. The CDR3 covers 14 residues. In nucleotides, the CDR3 is TGCAGCGTTGAAAAGGGGGCGAGTTCTAATGAGCAGTTCTTC. It encodes CSVEKGASSNEQFF.

The V call is TRBV4-2, the J call TRBJ2-2; 10 bases map to TRBD2. V lost 0 bases, J lost 2 bases, and 6 bases stayed unmatched. Per the germline V gene, CDR1 is LGHNA and CDR2 is YNFKEQ. The CDR3 loop spans 18 amino acids. DNA for the CDR3: TGTGCCAGCAGCCAAGATCCTAGCGGGGGCTTTAACACCGGGGAGCTGTTTTTT. Translated: CASSQDPSGGFNTGELFF.

This clone was detected only a few times. This chain uses TRBV2 with TRBJ2-7; 7 bases are shared with TRBD2. The CDR3 runs to 14 residues. Trimming removed 5 bases from V and 6 bases from J; junction bases left unmatched: 10. Germline CDR1 is SNHLY and CDR2 is FYNNEI. CDR3 DNA: TGTGCCAGCAGTCGGCTAGCGGCCTCAGGCGAGCAGTACTTC. This gives the protein CASSRLAASGEQYF.

J is TRBJ2-7 and V is TRBV30; D unresolved. CDR1 and CDR2 (germline): GTSNPN, SVGIG (reference sequence). The CDR3 runs to 11 residues. Deletions cut 2 bases from V and 1 base from J, with 3 bases between. The DNA of the CDR3 is TGTGCCTGGAGTACATCCTACGAGCAGTACTTC. Translating it yields CAWSTSYEQYF.

The V call is TRBV6-1, the J call TRBJ2-2; 7 bases fit TRBD2. The CDR3 is 17 residues long. From germline, CDR1 is MNHNS and CDR2 SASEGT. With 2 bases clipped from V and 6 bases from J, the junction kept 12 bases outside the gene matches. CDR3 sequence: CASSEMEPRTRSGELFF. The CDR3 bases are TGTGCCAGCAGTGAAATGGAACCGAGGACTAGATCCGGGGAGCTGTTTTTT.

The CDR3 region is CASSPALRGGGNEQFF. The CDR3 DNA is TGTGCCAGCTCACCAGCTCTACGCGGGGGAGGCAATGAGCAGTTCTTC. The V gene is TRBV18, the J gene TRBJ2-1; 7 bases map to TRBD2. Germline loops: CDR1 KGHSH, CDR2 LQKENI. After removal of 2 bases from V and 6 bases from J, the junction contained 10 bases not matched to a gene. This CDR3 is 16 amino acids long.